This note documents a single TCR beta chain sequence. This specimen comes from a study of blood T cells in healthy people across ages. CDR1 is SGHVS, CDR2 FQNEAQ, per germline. The length of the CDR3 is 15 residues. V lost 2 bases to trimming and J lost 4 bases; unmatched junction nucleotides: 6. With a J-beta primer mix and a sample-barcoded 5' primer, a second PCR ran about 7 to 11 cycles. Via MiXCR, TCRdb re-called the 5' RACE reads, giving one row per CDR3 protein. This sample has roughly 570,000 distinct CDR3 sequences, with about 25% found just once. This chain uses TRBV7-8 with TRBJ2-5, with TRBD1 matching over 8 bases. Sequencing was carried out using blood. This receptor was taken from a woman in her seventies in good health. CDR3 sequence: CASSLRDRRVETQYF. CDR3 in DNA: TGTGCCAGCAGCTTACGGGACAGGAGGGTAGAGACCCAGTACTTC.